This TCR beta chain was captured by sequencing in a study of OX40 agonist ivuxolimab in advanced cancers. Study conclusions and caveats: Partial responders receiving 0.1-3.0 mg/kg showed among the lowest clonal expansion.

Profiled with immunoSEQ multiplex PCR; TCRdb holds only in-frame clones, not every one. The repertoire has approximately 69,000 clones, approximately 84% of them found once; the top ten carry about 8%. Concerning this clone itself: Its antigen is unidentified.

Patients who had autoimmune disease history or got systemic immunosuppression were left out. The source was CD4+ or CD8+ T cells sorted from blood, collected in a trial of the OX40 agonist ivuxolimab. The clonotype originates from an adult with an advanced solid tumor such as melanoma, head and neck, liver or kidney cancer.

The CDR3 DNA sequence: TGCGCCAGCAGCCCAACTAGCGGGCCTAGCTCCTACAATGAGCAGTTCTTC. It yields the protein CASSPTSGPSSYNEQFF. V gene TRBV4-3 combines with J gene TRBJ2-1; the match to TRBD2 covers 9 bases. The trim removed 4 bases at V and 0 bases at J, leaving 7 bases unmatched. CDR1 and CDR2 (germline): LGHNA, YSLEER. The CDR3 sequence is 17 residues long.